These 16 T cell receptor beta chains came from one sample sequenced in a study of cytomegalovirus exposure and HLA in healthy donors. PCR used 60 Vbeta primers and 13 Jbeta primers. Clones were read by immunoSEQ multiplex PCR, and TCRdb kept only the in-frame ones, dropping some. This sample has 150,000 to 200,000 clones, with roughly four fifths found just once. What was sequenced was PBMCs. These receptors all stem from a woman in her twenties or thirties in good health and CMV-seropositive.

The J gene is TRBJ1-3, the V gene TRBV7-2; 7 bases agree with TRBD1. The CDR3 extends over 17 amino acids. CDR1 and CDR2 (germline): SGHTA, FQGNSA. J lost 4 bases, V lost 2 bases, and 11 bases had no gene match. Here the CDR3 reads CASSLRSTGSSGNTIYF. In DNA form, the CDR3 reads TGTGCCAGCAGCTTACGATCGACAGGGTCATCCGGAAACACCATATATTTT. The whole variable domain, filled in from reference TRBV7-2 and TRBJ1-3, reads GAGVSQSPSNKVTEKGKDVELRCDPISGHTALYWYRQSLGQGLEFLIYFQGNSAPDKSGLPSDRFSAERTGGSVSTLTIQRTQQEDSAVYLCASSLRSTGSSGNTIYFGEGSWLTVV.

The rearrangement uses TRBV6-6 and TRBJ1-1; D ambiguous. CDR1 and CDR2 from the germline V gene are MNHNY and SVGAGI (reference sequence). The CDR3 loop spans 13 amino acids. Deletions cut 6 bases from V and 4 bases from J, with 12 bases between. The CDR3 is CASRRNEGTEAFF. The DNA for the CDR3 is TGTGCCAGCAGGCGGAACGAGGGCACTGAAGCTTTCTTT.

V usage is TRBV14 and J usage is TRBJ2-7; 8 positions agree with TRBD1. The CDR3 contains 17 residues. Germline CDR1 SGHDN, CDR2 FVKESK. V lost 3 bases, J lost 2 bases, and 12 bases stayed unmatched. The CDR3 is CASSQRPRQGPAYEQYF. The CDR3, as DNA: TGTGCCAGCAGCCAGAGACCCAGACAGGGGCCTGCCTACGAGCAGTACTTC.

The chain has TRBV5-5 and TRBJ2-3, with D possibly being TRBD2 (7 bases). The V gene's germline CDR1 is SGHKS and CDR2 YYEKEE (reference sequence). V dropped 1 base and J dropped 3 bases, with 12 bases sitting between them. The CDR3 length is 15 residues. The DNA of the CDR3 is TGTGCCAGCAGCTTGCCGGGGGGCAAGACAGATACGCAGTATTTT. It encodes CASSLPGGKTDTQYF.

The sample holds one count of this clone. The chain has TRBV5-1 and TRBJ2-7; 7 bases map to TRBD1. The germline gives CDR1 SGHRS, CDR2 YFSETQ. The CDR3 spans 13 residues. V lost 4 bases, J lost 2 bases, and 3 bases stayed unmatched. CDR3 region: CASSPDRAYEQYF. As DNA, the CDR3 is TGCGCCAGCAGCCCTGACAGGGCCTACGAGCAGTACTTC.

The chain employs TRBV10-2 and TRBJ2-1; TRBD1 aligns across 10 bases. The CDR3 covers 15 residues. Germline V CDR1 and CDR2: WSHSY, SAAADI. With 3 bases clipped from V and 7 bases from J, the junction kept 6 bases outside the gene matches. The CDR3 DNA reads as TGCGCCAGCAGTGACGGGACAGGGGTGCTGAATGAGCAGTTCTTC. Its protein product is CASSDGTGVLNEQFF.

The gene calls are TRBV9 and TRBJ1-2; TRBD1 might be the D (5 bases). V gave up 3 bases and J gave up 4 bases, with 7 bases separating them. This CDR3 has 12 amino acids. The germline gives CDR1 SGDLS, CDR2 YYNGEE. The CDR3 spells CASSGDSYGYTF. The CDR3 DNA reads as TGTGCCAGCAGCGGAGACAGCTATGGCTACACCTTC. Full variable domain (rest looked up from reference TRBV9 and TRBJ1-2): DSGVTQTPKHLITATGQRVTLRCSPRSGDLSVYWYQQSLDQGLQFLIQYYNGEERAKGNILERFSAQQFPDLHSELNLSSLELGDSALYFCASSGDSYGYTFGSGTRLTVV.

The V and J genes are TRBV6-1 and TRBJ2-3; D possibly corresponds to TRBD1 (6 bases). The CDR3 contains 14 residues. Germline V gives CDR1 MNHNS, CDR2 SASEGT. V lost 3 bases to trimming and J lost 1 base, with 8 bases between them. As DNA, the CDR3 is TGTGCCAGCAGTGAGAAGGGGGGCACAGATACGCAGTATTTT. Protein: CASSEKGGTDTQYF.

This clone was seen only once. The chain employs TRBV28 and TRBJ1-1; tentatively, D is TRBD1 (6 bases). Trimming took off 5 bases at V and 1 base at J, with 14 bases between the two ends. From germline, CDR1 is MDHEN and CDR2 SYDVKM. The CDR3 has 15 amino acids. This CDR3 is CASSLQGGGNTEAFF. CDR3 DNA sequence: TGTGCCAGCAGTCTCCAAGGGGGTGGGAACACTGAAGCTTTCTTT.

The rearrangement joins TRBV29-1 to TRBJ1-1; tentative D call: TRBD1 (6 bases). Germline V gene sequence: CDR1 SQVTM, CDR2 ANQGSEA. The CDR3 has 11 residues. Trimming left V 6 bases short and J 5 bases short, with 10 bases between. CDR3 DNA sequence: TGCAGCGTCGCTACAGGGACTGAAGCTTTCTTT. This sequence encodes CSVATGTEAFF. The full variable domain, in which reference TRBV29-1 and TRBJ1-1 provide the parts outside the CDR3, is SAVISQKPSRDICQRGTSLTIQCQVDSQVTMMFWYRQQPGQSLTLIATANQGSEATYESGFVIDKFPISRPNLTFSTLTVSNMSPEDSSIYLCSVATGTEAFFGQGTRLTVV.

The chain employs TRBV4-1 and TRBJ2-1, with a weak D call TRBD2 (5 bases). This CDR3 spans 15 amino acids. Between the trimmed V and J ends, which lost 0 bases and 10 bases, there was a span of 16 bases. From germline, CDR1 is MGHRA and CDR2 YSYEKL. CDR3 residues: CASSQERVSDGEQFF. The CDR3 DNA reads as TGCGCCAGCAGCCAAGAGAGGGTAAGCGACGGGGAGCAGTTCTTC.

V is TRBV9 and J is TRBJ2-5; TRBD1 aligns across 10 bases. This CDR3 has 18 amino acids. The trim removed 3 bases at V and 4 bases at J, leaving 15 bases unmatched. The germline V gene encodes CDR1 SGDLS and CDR2 YYNGEE. This chain's CDR3 is CASSAYSAGTGVGETQYF. The CDR3 nucleotides read TGTGCCAGCAGCGCCTACTCCGCCGGGACAGGGGTTGGAGAGACCCAGTACTTC.

The rearrangement joins TRBV7-9 to TRBJ1-2, with D unclear. The CDR3 is made up of 17 amino acids. The germline V and J ends were trimmed by 4 bases and 4 bases, with 22 bases remaining between them. Germline assignment: CDR1 SEHNR and CDR2 FQNEAQ (reference sequence). For the CDR3, the DNA is TGTGCCAGCAGCTCCGACTTACTTATAAGAGAGAGCTATGGCTACACCTTC. It is translated as CASSSDLLIRESYGYTF.

This chain connects TRBV6-5 to TRBJ2-1; 8 positions match TRBD2. The CDR3 is 14 amino acids. CDR1 and CDR2 from the germline V gene are MNHEY and SVGAGI. Trimming cost V 6 bases and J 6 bases; bases outside gene matches: 7. The CDR3 reads CASRRAGDRNEQFF. In nucleotides, the CDR3 is TGTGCCAGCAGGAGAGCGGGAGACCGCAATGAGCAGTTCTTC.

The chain couples TRBV6-5 to TRBJ2-7; TRBD2 is a possible D gene (6 bases). Germline V lookup: CDR1 MNHEY, CDR2 SVGAGI. Deletions cut 2 bases from V and 1 base from J, with 6 bases between. The CDR3 covers 13 residues. CDR3 DNA sequence: TGTGCCAGCAGTTACCGGGGGTCCTACGAGCAGTACTTC. Protein sequence: CASSYRGSYEQYF.

This clone has just a few counts. The chain links TRBV5-6 to TRBJ1-2; 9 bases are shared with TRBD1. The CDR3 is 13 residues long. The germline V gene encodes CDR1 SGHDT and CDR2 YYEEEE. Trimming at V came to 0 bases and at J to 6 bases, leaving 0 bases not matched to a gene. CDR3: CASSLGTGDGYTF. The DNA of the CDR3 is TGTGCCAGCAGCTTGGGGACAGGGGATGGCTACACCTTC.